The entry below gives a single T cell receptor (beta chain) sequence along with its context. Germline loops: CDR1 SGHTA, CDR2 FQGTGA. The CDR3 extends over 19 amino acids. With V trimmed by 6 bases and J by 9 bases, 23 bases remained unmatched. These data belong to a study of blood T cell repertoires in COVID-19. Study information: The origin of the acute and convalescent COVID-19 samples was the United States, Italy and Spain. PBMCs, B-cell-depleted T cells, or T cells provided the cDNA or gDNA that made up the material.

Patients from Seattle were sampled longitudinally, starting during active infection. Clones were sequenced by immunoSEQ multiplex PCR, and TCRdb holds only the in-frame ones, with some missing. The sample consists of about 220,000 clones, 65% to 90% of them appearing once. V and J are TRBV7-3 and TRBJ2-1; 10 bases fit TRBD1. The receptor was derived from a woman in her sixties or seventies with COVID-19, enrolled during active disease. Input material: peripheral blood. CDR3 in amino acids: CASRPSPGQGLTSPLEQFF. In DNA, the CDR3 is TGTGCCAGCAGGCCCTCCCCGGGACAGGGGCTTACGAGCCCACTTGAGCAGTTCTTC.